The 24 T cell receptor beta chains in this list originate from one sample, sequenced in a study of cytomegalovirus exposure and HLA in healthy donors. Vbeta (60) and Jbeta (13) primers were used in the PCR. The assay was immunoSEQ multiplex PCR, and TCRdb's table has in-frame clones only and misses some. Its table lists more than 90,000 clones. Sequenced material: PBMCs. Source of these receptors: a man aged 40-50 years in good health and CMV-seropositive.

For this clone: The junction does not match germline at one end; this may be a read error. J is TRBJ1-1 and V is TRBV7-2; 8 bases are a match to TRBD1. Germline CDR1 SGHTA, CDR2 FQGNSA. This CDR3 contains 14 residues. In nucleotides, the CDR3 is TGTGCCAGCAGCACGCAGGGGGCGAACACTGAAGCCCTCTTT. This codes for CASSTQGANTEALF.

J is TRBJ2-5 and V is TRBV4-1; D is possibly TRBD1 (5 bases). The CDR3 spans 14 residues. The V gene lost 2 bases and the J gene lost 1 base, with 8 bases spanning the gap. The germline V gene encodes CDR1 MGHRA and CDR2 YSYEKL. CDR3 protein: CASSQQGIQETQYF. In nucleotides, the CDR3 is TGCGCCAGCAGCCAACAGGGAATCCAAGAGACCCAGTACTTC.

V gene TRBV10-1 combines with J gene TRBJ2-1; 10 positions agree with TRBD1. The CDR3 has 14 residues. The V gene's germline CDR1 is WNHNN and CDR2 SYGVQD (reference sequence). Trimming removed 5 bases from V and 5 bases from J; junction bases left unmatched: 3. The CDR3 protein is CASSQGQGNNEQFF. The CDR3 DNA reads TGCGCCAGCAGTCAGGGACAGGGGAACAATGAGCAGTTCTTC.

The rearrangement links TRBV7-8 to TRBJ1-1, with a possible D match to TRBD1 (6 bases). CDR3 length: 15 residues. V shed 5 bases and J shed 0 bases, with 13 bases lying between them. In germline, CDR1 is SGHVS, CDR2 FQNEAQ. For the CDR3, the DNA is TGTGCCAGCAGCGCAGAGGGGGTAATGAACACTGAAGCTTTCTTT. Translated, it gives CASSAEGVMNTEAFF.

The gene calls are TRBV6-1 and TRBJ2-7; 10 nucleotides match TRBD2. Germline lookup yields CDR1 MNHNS and CDR2 SASEGT. The CDR3 has 14 amino acids. V was pared by 7 bases and J by 2 bases, with 5 bases of the junction left unmatched. The CDR3 sequence: CASNRTSGTYEQYF. CDR3 nucleotide sequence: TGTGCCAGCAATCGGACTAGCGGAACCTACGAGCAGTACTTC.

The gene calls are TRBV29-1 and TRBJ1-2; 7 bases align to TRBD1. The ends lost 4 bases at V and 7 bases at J; junction bases unmatched: 12. The CDR3 sequence is 14 residues long. Germline loops: CDR1 SQVTM, CDR2 ANQGSEA. The CDR3 sequence is CSVAAGQAVGGYTF. The DNA for the CDR3 is TGCAGCGTTGCAGCCGGACAGGCTGTTGGTGGCTACACCTTC.

This chain connects TRBV10-3 to TRBJ1-6; 7 nucleotides match TRBD1. In germline, CDR1 is ENHRY, CDR2 SYGVKD. This CDR3 has 14 residues. J gave up 6 bases and V 6 bases, and 5 bases lay outside the gene matches. In DNA, the CDR3 is TGTGCCATCAGCCTGGGACAGATTAATTCACCCCTCCACTTT. Encoded protein: CAISLGQINSPLHF.

The chain uses TRBV29-1 and TRBJ2-1; D may be TRBD1 (5 bases). Germline lookup yields CDR1 SQVTM and CDR2 ANQGSEA. This CDR3 spans 12 amino acids. CDR3 sequence: CGWQGSYNEQFF. DNA for the CDR3: TGCGGCTGGCAGGGATCCTACAATGAGCAGTTCTTC.

This chain uses TRBV9 with TRBJ1-1; no clear D gene. V gave up 0 bases and J gave up 3 bases, with 9 bases separating them. The CDR3 loop spans 14 amino acids. CDR1 is SGDLS and CDR2 is YYNGEE in the germline V gene. CDR3 in DNA: TGTGCCAGCAGCGTAGTGGGGAGGTACACTGAAGCTTTCTTT. This encodes CASSVVGRYTEAFF.

The chain combines TRBV15 with TRBJ2-4, with D perhaps matching TRBD2 (6 bases). The CDR3 runs to 17 residues. The germline V gene encodes CDR1 LNHNV and CDR2 YYDKDF (reference sequence). Trimming removed 0 bases at V and 2 bases at J, with 14 bases between. The CDR3 DNA follows: TGTGCCACCAGCAGAGATTGGGGGGATGCGTCCAAAAACATTCAGTACTTC. Amino acid sequence: CATSRDWGDASKNIQYF.

The chain has TRBV2 and TRBJ2-1, with 7 nucleotides matching TRBD2. In germline, CDR1 is SNHLY, CDR2 FYNNEI. V shed 6 bases, J shed 8 bases, and the junction held 10 bases outside the gene matches. The CDR3 sequence is 14 residues long. CDR3 loop: CASSRRLANDEQFF. CDR3 in DNA: TGTGCCAGCAGCCGAAGACTAGCAAATGATGAGCAGTTCTTC.

The gene calls are TRBV29-1 and TRBJ2-5; TRBD2 might be the D (6 bases). Germline V gene data show CDR1 as SQVTM and CDR2 as ANQGSEA. V was trimmed by 4 bases and J by 4 bases, leaving 10 bases between them. This CDR3 has 12 amino acids. CDR3 residues: CSVAGVGETQYF. The CDR3 DNA sequence: TGCAGCGTTGCGGGAGTAGGAGAGACCCAGTACTTC.

The chain combines TRBV11-1 with TRBJ2-7; weak D call: TRBD2 (6 bases). The CDR3 runs 16 residues. The V gene lost 2 bases and the J gene lost 2 bases, with 16 bases spanning the gap. The V gene's germline CDR1 is SGHAT and CDR2 FQDESV (reference sequence). The CDR3 protein is CASSLSSPPGAYEQYF. CDR3 DNA sequence: TGTGCCAGCAGCTTAAGTTCCCCTCCGGGGGCCTACGAGCAGTACTTC.

This chain connects TRBV28 to TRBJ2-5; 7 bases fit TRBD1. The V and J ends lost 5 bases and 4 bases, in that order; junction bases with no gene match: 7. Germline-derived CDR1 and CDR2 are MDHEN and SYDVKM. The length of the CDR3 is 14 residues. The CDR3: CASSDLAGGETQYF. The DNA for the CDR3 is TGTGCCAGCAGTGATCTAGCAGGGGGAGAGACCCAGTACTTC.

This chain links TRBV29-1 with TRBJ1-2, with TRBD1 matching 7 bases. The CDR3 contains 16 residues. V trimming: 1 base; J trimming: 4 bases; junction bases outside the gene matches: 12. Germline CDR1 and CDR2: SQVTM and ANQGSEA. CDR3 DNA: TGCAGCGTTGAAGGTGAAAAATCAGGGGGGACCTATGGCTACACCTTC. Its translation: CSVEGEKSGGTYGYTF.

The CDR3 loop is CASSWTPQYGYTF. CDR3 DNA sequence: TGTGCCAGTAGTTGGACACCCCAGTATGGCTACACCTTC. The chain is built from TRBV19 and TRBJ1-2, with D possibly being TRBD1 (5 bases). The CDR3 contains 13 residues. The V gene's germline CDR1 is LNHDA and CDR2 SQIVND (reference sequence). V lost 5 bases and J lost 5, with 12 bases in between.

This chain connects TRBV2 to TRBJ2-1; possibly TRBD2 for D (6 bases). The V end lost 6 bases, the J end lost 4 bases, and 10 bases lay between the germline ends. Germline V gene sequence: CDR1 SNHLY, CDR2 FYNNEI. The CDR3 sequence is 13 residues long. CDR3 sequence: CASRRDSYNEQFF. The CDR3 DNA is TGTGCCAGCAGAAGGGACTCGTACAATGAGCAGTTCTTC.

The gene calls are TRBV7-8 and TRBJ1-5; 11 bases map to TRBD1. The CDR3 is 16 residues long. The ends lost 4 bases at V and 7 bases at J; junction bases unmatched: 9. The germline CDR1 and CDR2 sequences are SGHVS and FQNEAQ. CDR3 in amino acids: CASSSWTGGSEQPQHF. In DNA form, the CDR3 reads TGTGCCAGCAGCTCATGGACAGGGGGCTCGGAGCAGCCCCAGCATTTT. The complete variable domain, with remaining parts taken from reference TRBV7-8 and TRBJ1-5, reads GAGVSQSPRYKVAKRGQDVALRCDPISGHVSLFWYQQALGQGPEFLTYFQNEAQLDKSGLPSDRFFAERPEGSVSTLKIQRTQQEDSAVYLCASSSWTGGSEQPQHFGDGTRLSIL.

The chain links TRBV5-4 to TRBJ2-7; D possibly corresponds to TRBD2 (6 bases). Germline loops: CDR1 SGHNT, CDR2 YYREEE (reference sequence). Trimming removed 0 bases from V and 6 bases from J, with 16 bases in between. This CDR3 is 15 amino acids long. The CDR3 spells CASSLAPGRWAEQYF. The CDR3 DNA sequence: TGTGCCAGCAGCTTGGCCCCCGGGAGATGGGCCGAGCAGTACTTC.

This chain connects TRBV5-1 to TRBJ1-3; 7 bases align to TRBD1. The CDR3 extends over 14 amino acids. CDR1 and CDR2 from the germline V gene are SGHRS and YFSETQ. The V and J ends lost 4 bases and 4 bases, in that order; junction bases with no gene match: 5. The CDR3 DNA reads as TGCGCCAGCAGCCTAGGACAGGAGGGAAACACCATATATTTT. This gives the protein CASSLGQEGNTIYF. The whole variable domain, filled in from reference TRBV5-1 and TRBJ1-3, reads KAGVTQTPRYLIKTRGQQVTLSCSPISGHRSVSWYQQTPGQGLQFLFEYFSETQRNKGNFPGRFSGRQFSNSRSEMNVSTLELGDSALYLCASSLGQEGNTIYFGEGSWLTVV.

In DNA, the CDR3 is TGTGCCAGCACCGCCGACAGGGTGGACTATGGCTACACCTTC. The encoded protein is CASTADRVDYGYTF. This chain uses TRBV2 with TRBJ1-2; 7 bases are a match to TRBD1. This CDR3 has 14 amino acids. Unmatched junction bases numbered 8, after V lost 7 bases and J lost 3 bases. In germline, CDR1 is SNHLY, CDR2 FYNNEI.

The J gene is TRBJ1-5, the V gene TRBV6-1, with a tentative D call TRBD1 (6 bases). This CDR3 has 15 residues. V lost 0 bases and J 5 bases, leaving 11 bases between the germline ends. From germline, CDR1 is MNHNS and CDR2 SASEGT. The CDR3 nucleotides are TGTGCCAGCAGTGAAGCGCAGGGGAATTATCAGCCCCAGCATTTT. Translating gives CASSEAQGNYQPQHF.

This chain links TRBV6-1 with TRBJ1-5, with a possible D match to TRBD1 (6 bases). In germline, CDR1 is MNHNS, CDR2 SASEGT. This CDR3 has 14 residues. Trimming stripped 7 bases from V and 1 base from J, with 11 bases between. DNA of the CDR3: TGTGCCAGCACCACCGGACAGAGCAATCAGCCCCAGCATTTT. It yields the protein CASTTGQSNQPQHF.

This chain connects TRBV9 to TRBJ2-2; D possibly corresponds to TRBD1 (5 bases). The CDR3 is made up of 13 amino acids. Germline V gene lookup returns CDR1 SGDLS and CDR2 YYNGEE. The V end was cut by 3 bases, the J end by 5 bases, with 8 bases between. The CDR3 reads CASSGTITGELFF. The CDR3 region has the DNA TGTGCCAGCAGCGGGACAATTACCGGGGAGCTGTTTTTT.